The 32 T cell receptor beta chains presented below share a single source sample, sequenced in a study of CD8+ T cells in alopecia areata. The authors extracted RNA and reverse transcribed it into cDNA as the sequencing template. The data were produced by immunoSEQ multiplex PCR, yet TCRdb's version contains in-frame clones alone and is incomplete. The table shows around 180,000 clones, with 64% occurring only once. Regarding treatment: oral pan-JAK inhibitor, 5-10 mg twice daily. Sequences were derived from CD4+ T cells sorted from blood, sampled around week 50, from a patient treated with tofacitinib. Every receptor here comes from a human donor with alopecia areata.

The J gene is TRBJ2-5, the V gene TRBV5-4; TRBD2 aligns across 7 bases. Per germline, CDR1 SGHNT and CDR2 YYREEE (reference sequence). V lost 3 bases, J lost 5 bases, and 4 bases stayed unmatched. CDR3 size: 13 residues. DNA of the CDR3: TGTGCCAGCAGCTCTAGCGGCGGGGAGACCCAGTACTTC. It is translated as CASSSSGGETQYF.

Only a few counts were recorded for this clone. V and J are TRBV25-1 and TRBJ2-1, with D hard to call. V gave up 2 bases and J gave up 4 bases, with 6 bases separating them. The CDR3 spans 13 residues. Per germline, CDR1 MGHDK and CDR2 SYGVNS. CDR3 DNA sequence: TGTGCCAGCAGTGAAGCGCGGTACAATGAGCAGTTCTTC. Its translation: CASSEARYNEQFF.

The rearrangement uses TRBV30 and TRBJ2-7; D is uncertain. The CDR3 runs 14 residues. Germline V gene sequence: CDR1 GTSNPN, CDR2 SVGIG (reference sequence). V lost 1 base, J lost 0 bases, and 10 bases lay in between. CDR3 sequence: CAWSANSFSYEQYF. The CDR3 region has the DNA TGTGCCTGGAGTGCTAACAGCTTCTCCTACGAGCAGTACTTC.

The rearrangement joins TRBV5-1 to TRBJ2-1, with 10 bases identical to TRBD2. The CDR3 has 17 residues. Losses at the gene ends were 3 bases for V and 1 base for J; bases not matched to a gene: 7. CDR1 and CDR2 from the germline V gene are SGHRS and YFSETQ. CDR3 nucleotides: TGCGCCAGCAGCTCTTCTTTGACTAGCGGGTCCTACAATGAGCAGTTCTTC. Translation: CASSSSLTSGSYNEQFF.

J is TRBJ1-4 and V is TRBV30; 11 bases are shared with TRBD1. The CDR3 has 14 residues. V shed 5 bases and J 8 bases; nucleotides not matched to a gene: 7. In germline, CDR1 is GTSNPN, CDR2 SVGIG (reference sequence). CDR3 in DNA: TGTGCCTGGTCCGGACAGGGGGCTGTAGAAAAACTGTTTTTT. Translating it yields CAWSGQGAVEKLFF.

This chain connects TRBV5-6 to TRBJ2-2, with TRBD1 identical over 8 bases. Germline V gene sequence: CDR1 SGHDT, CDR2 YYEEEE. The CDR3 is 16 amino acids. After removal of 2 bases from V and 0 bases from J, the junction contained 3 bases not matched to a gene. The chain's CDR3 is CASSFRQGTNTGELFF. CDR3 DNA sequence: TGTGCCAGCAGCTTTCGACAGGGGACGAACACCGGGGAGCTGTTTTTT.

The V and J genes are TRBV19 and TRBJ1-1; 9 bases align to TRBD1. In germline, CDR1 is LNHDA, CDR2 SQIVND (reference sequence). CDR3 length: 14 residues. The V segment lost 4 bases and the J segment 5 bases; nucleotides outside the gene matches: 5. CDR3 DNA: TGTGCCAGTAGTACCGGGACAGGGTGGACTGAAGCTTTCTTT. It yields the protein CASSTGTGWTEAFF.

The chain has TRBV29-1 and TRBJ2-1, with 9 bases matching TRBD1. Germline assignment: CDR1 SQVTM and CDR2 ANQGSEA. J was trimmed by 5 bases and V by 5 bases; bases with no gene match: 10. The CDR3 extends over 15 amino acids. This CDR3 is CSVTMPGTGHNEQFF. The CDR3 DNA reads as TGCAGCGTTACTATGCCCGGGACAGGGCACAATGAGCAGTTCTTC.

The rearrangement links TRBV29-1 to TRBJ2-1; D unresolved. The V and J ends lost 0 bases and 8 bases respectively, with 5 bases between them. The CDR3 is 11 residues long. Per germline, CDR1 SQVTM and CDR2 ANQGSEA. CDR3 in DNA: TGCAGCGTTGAAGATGTCCATGAGCAGTTCTTC. Its protein is CSVEDVHEQFF.

The chain carries TRBV10-3 and TRBJ1-2; possibly TRBD1 for D (5 bases). The CDR3 spans 15 residues. Per germline, CDR1 ENHRY and CDR2 SYGVKD. Trimming took 2 bases from V and 6 from J, leaving 16 bases between them. CDR3 protein: CAISEPAGGGNGYTF. The CDR3 bases are TGTGCCATCAGTGAGCCCGCCGGCGGGGGAAATGGCTACACCTTC.

This clone occurred a few times. The chain joins TRBV2 to TRBJ2-3; D is unclear. This CDR3 region has 12 residues. V shed 6 bases and J shed 4 bases, with 8 bases lying between them. CDR1 is SNHLY and CDR2 is FYNNEI in the germline V gene. This chain's CDR3 is CASSHMADTQYF. CDR3 nucleotides: TGTGCCAGCAGCCACATGGCAGATACGCAGTATTTT.

V usage is TRBV29-1 and J usage is TRBJ1-4; no definite D call. V dropped 4 bases and J dropped 8 bases, with 11 bases sitting between them. Germline CDR1 reads SQVTM; CDR2 reads ANQGSEA. The CDR3 runs 12 residues. CDR3 DNA: TGCAGCGTTGTGGTACCAGGCGAAAAACTGTTTTTT. As protein: CSVVVPGEKLFF.

This rearrangement joins TRBV30 to TRBJ1-1; TRBD1 matches 8 bases. The ends lost 3 bases at V and 4 bases at J; junction bases unmatched: 4. The CDR3 runs 13 residues. Germline-derived CDR1 and CDR2 are GTSNPN and SVGIG (reference sequence). Here the CDR3 reads CAWRITGGTEAFF. The CDR3 nucleotides are TGTGCCTGGAGGATCACAGGGGGCACTGAAGCTTTCTTT.

This chain uses TRBV29-1 with TRBJ2-2; 10 bases line up with TRBD1. Looked up from germline, CDR1 is SQVTM and CDR2 is ANQGSEA. The junction had 6 bases not matched to a gene; V was cut back by 7 bases and J by 7 bases. This CDR3 has 13 residues. The CDR3 coding sequence is TGCAGCGCCAGGTGGACAGGGGGCGGGGAGCTGTTTTTT. This gives the protein CSARWTGGGELFF.

This clone was recorded a few times. This sequence joins TRBV7-2 and TRBJ1-2; D gene unclear. CDR1 and CDR2 from the germline V gene are SGHTA and FQGNSA. V gave up 7 bases and J gave up 4 bases, with 13 bases separating them. There are 13 residues in the CDR3. The CDR3 region is CASTLTGAYGYTF. CDR3 coding DNA: TGTGCCAGCACCCTTACGGGAGCCTATGGCTACACCTTC. The entire variable domain, with the rest obtained from reference TRBV7-2 and TRBJ1-2, is as follows: GAGVSQSPSNKVTEKGKDVELRCDPISGHTALYWYRQSLGQGLEFLIYFQGNSAPDKSGLPSDRFSAERTGGSVSTLTIQRTQQEDSAVYLCASTLTGAYGYTFGSGTRLTVV.

The chain combines TRBV9 with TRBJ2-7, with D perhaps matching TRBD1 (6 bases). This CDR3 contains 11 residues. V was clipped by 3 bases and J by 5 bases, with 6 bases between them. Looked up from germline, CDR1 is SGDLS and CDR2 is YYNGEE. CDR3 residues: CASSAGDEQYF. CDR3 DNA: TGTGCCAGCAGCGCAGGGGACGAGCAGTACTTC.

The rearrangement links TRBV14 to TRBJ1-1; D might be TRBD1 (6 bases). The CDR3 is 14 residues long. Trimming removed 4 bases from V and 1 base from J, with 10 bases in between. Germline CDR1 reads SGHDN; CDR2 reads FVKESK. The chain's CDR3 is CASSLLQGNTEAFF. The CDR3 bases are TGTGCCAGCAGCCTACTACAGGGGAACACTGAAGCTTTCTTT.

In this sample, this clone turned up a few times. This chain links TRBV19 with TRBJ1-4; possible D gene TRBD1, 5 bases. Germline V CDR1 and CDR2: LNHDA, SQIVND (reference sequence). Trimming took off 5 bases at V and 5 bases at J, with 18 bases between the two ends. The CDR3 has 16 amino acids. Written as DNA, the CDR3 is TGTGCCAGTAGTCCGCATGTACAGGTTCACAATGAAAAACTGTTTTTT. Translation: CASSPHVQVHNEKLFF.

V and J are TRBV5-1 and TRBJ1-1; D gene uncertain. The CDR3 totals 15 residues. V lost 2 bases and J lost 2, with 13 bases in between. CDR1 and CDR2 from the germline V gene are SGHRS and YFSETQ. In DNA form, the CDR3 reads TGCGCCAGCAGCTTTCGATTCCCGCAAAACACTGAAGCTTTCTTT. It encodes CASSFRFPQNTEAFF.

Here the CDR3 reads CAISELQGGYGYTF. CDR3 sequence (DNA): TGTGCCATCAGTGAATTACAGGGCGGCTATGGCTACACCTTC. The chain is built from TRBV10-3 and TRBJ1-2; D is perhaps TRBD1 (6 bases). The CDR3 loop spans 14 amino acids. CDR1 is ENHRY, CDR2 SYGVKD, per germline. V shed 3 bases and J shed 4 bases, with 12 bases lying between them.

As to this clone: Its ends do not fully match the called genes, so a read error is possible. The same CDR3 can be traced to other DNA sequences in this sample. The CDR3 region has the DNA TGCAGCGTGGAAGGCTACACCTTC. The encoded protein is CSVEGYTF. The chain combines TRBV29-1 with TRBJ1-2, with D hard to call. Germline CDR1 reads SQVTM; CDR2 reads ANQGSEA. The CDR3 spans 8 residues.

The chain links TRBV30 to TRBJ2-7, with a tentative D call TRBD2 (5 bases). The CDR3 runs to 14 residues. V was trimmed by 4 bases and J by 0 bases, leaving 13 bases between them. CDR1 GTSNPN and CDR2 SVGIG come from the germline V gene (reference sequence). The CDR3 is CAWTTPGSSYEQYF. The DNA of the CDR3 is TGTGCCTGGACCACCCCGGGGAGCTCCTACGAGCAGTACTTC.

Sample share makes this clone medium-sized. The chain employs TRBV28 and TRBJ2-7; TRBD2 matches 8 bases. With V trimmed by 7 bases and J by 0 bases, 5 bases remained unmatched. This CDR3 spans 14 amino acids. Per the germline V gene, CDR1 is MDHEN and CDR2 is SYDVKM. The CDR3 DNA follows: TGTGCCAGCACCCGGGGGGGTAGCTCCTACGAGCAGTACTTC. It specifies CASTRGGSSYEQYF.

The J gene is TRBJ1-6, the V gene TRBV2; possibly TRBD1 for D (6 bases). The germline CDR1 and CDR2 sequences are SNHLY and FYNNEI. V was clipped by 7 bases and J by 4 bases, with 11 bases between them. This CDR3 spans 14 amino acids. CDR3 loop: CASKGGGYNSPLHF. In DNA, the CDR3 is TGTGCCAGCAAGGGGGGCGGATATAATTCACCCCTCCACTTT.

The rearrangement uses TRBV10-3 and TRBJ2-1, with unresolved D. Trimming cost V 4 bases and J 4 bases, with 11 bases left between them. This CDR3 is built from 14 residues. CDR1 is ENHRY and CDR2 is SYGVKD in the germline V gene. CDR3 in DNA: TGTGCCATCAGTGTAAAGGAAGGGTACAATGAGCAGTTCTTC. Protein product: CAISVKEGYNEQFF.

The V call is TRBV18, the J call TRBJ2-5; D gene uncertain. Trimming stripped 6 bases from V and 3 bases from J, with 5 bases between. The CDR3 contains 11 residues. Germline V gene sequence: CDR1 KGHSH, CDR2 LQKENI. For the CDR3, the DNA is TGTGCCAGCTCGAACAAAGAGACCCAGTACTTC. This codes for CASSNKETQYF.

This sequence joins TRBV15 and TRBJ1-4; D call uncertain. Deletions cut 2 bases from V and 7 bases from J, with 8 bases between. Germline CDR1 reads LNHNV; CDR2 reads YYDKDF (reference sequence). The CDR3 contains 13 residues. In DNA, the CDR3 is TGTGCCACCAGCAGACAACAGAGTGAAAAACTGTTTTTT. Translating gives CATSRQQSEKLFF.

This clone has more than one count but fewer than ten. V is TRBV7-2 and J is TRBJ2-2; no clear D. V was trimmed by 3 bases and J by 7 bases, leaving 12 bases between them. This CDR3 has 14 residues. Looked up from germline, CDR1 is SGHTA and CDR2 is FQGNSA. CDR3 sequence reads: CASSFIHGVGELFF. Here the CDR3 DNA reads TGTGCCAGCAGCTTCATTCACGGAGTCGGGGAGCTGTTTTTT.

The rearrangement links TRBV2 to TRBJ2-3; D uncertain. The germline CDR1 and CDR2 sequences are SNHLY and FYNNEI. V lost 7 bases and J 2 bases, leaving 10 bases between the germline ends. This CDR3 region has 13 residues. As DNA, the CDR3 is TGTGCCAGCATAGGGAAGGTCACAGATACGCAGTATTTT. Translated, it gives CASIGKVTDTQYF.

J is TRBJ2-7 and V is TRBV7-2, with TRBD1 as a possible D gene (6 bases). The CDR3 is 14 amino acids. Per the germline V gene, CDR1 is SGHTA and CDR2 is FQGNSA. Trimming took 1 base from V and 3 from J, leaving 10 bases between them. This CDR3 reads CASSLDVTGYEQYF. The CDR3 DNA follows: TGTGCCAGCAGCTTAGACGTGACAGGCTACGAGCAGTACTTC.

The rearrangement joins TRBV9 to TRBJ2-5; D unclear. The germline CDR1 and CDR2 sequences are SGDLS and YYNGEE. The CDR3 spans 14 residues. V gave up 0 bases and J gave up 5 bases, with 11 bases separating them. The CDR3 protein is CASSVVPGRETQYF. The DNA of the CDR3 is TGTGCCAGCAGCGTAGTTCCTGGGCGGGAGACCCAGTACTTC.

The chain has TRBV7-2 and TRBJ2-1; the D is unclear. The germline V and J ends were trimmed by 2 bases and 0 bases, with 11 bases remaining between them. Germline CDR1 SGHTA, CDR2 FQGNSA. CDR3 length: 16 amino acids. CDR3 in amino acids: CASSLLPAVSYNEQFF. Here the CDR3 DNA reads TGTGCCAGCAGCTTACTCCCGGCAGTCTCCTACAATGAGCAGTTCTTC.